The 16 T cell receptor beta chains below come from one sample, sequenced in a study of cytomegalovirus exposure and HLA in healthy donors. Vbeta (60) and Jbeta (13) primers were used in the PCR. Data came from immunoSEQ multiplex PCR; TCRdb stores just in-frame clones and leaves some out. The sample contains about 140,000 clones, roughly 80% of which appear only once. The sequencing sample was made of PBMCs. These receptors were obtained from a man between 40 and 49 years old in good health and CMV-seropositive.

This rearrangement joins TRBV28 to TRBJ1-5; 11 positions agree with TRBD1. The trim removed 1 base at V and 9 bases at J, leaving 5 bases unmatched. CDR1 and CDR2 (germline): MDHEN, SYDVKM. This CDR3 is built from 15 residues. CDR3 sequence: CASSLSGTGGPPQHF. CDR3 DNA: TGTGCCAGCAGTTTATCAGGGACAGGGGGTCCGCCCCAGCATTTT.

The V call is TRBV25-1, the J call TRBJ2-5, with D tentatively TRBD2 (6 bases). The CDR3 runs to 14 residues. V gave up 3 bases and J gave up 6 bases, with 14 bases separating them. CDR1 and CDR2 from the germline V gene are MGHDK and SYGVNS. The CDR3 bases are TGTGCCAGCAGTGATGAGTTGGGGAGGAAGACCCAGTACTTC. Translation: CASSDELGRKTQYF.

This chain connects TRBV9 to TRBJ2-3; TRBD1 matches at 9 bases. Trimming at V came to 4 bases and at J to 2 bases, leaving 14 bases not matched to a gene. Germline lookup yields CDR1 SGDLS and CDR2 YYNGEE. The CDR3 runs to 18 residues. The CDR3 DNA reads TGTGCCAGCAGCACCCACAGGGGGCGAGTTGCCACCACAGATACGCAGTATTTT. This codes for CASSTHRGRVATTDTQYF.

This sequence joins TRBV29-1 and TRBJ1-2; D may be TRBD1 (5 bases). Per germline, CDR1 SQVTM and CDR2 ANQGSEA. The CDR3 covers 11 residues. The V gene lost 1 base and the J gene lost 13 bases, with 13 bases spanning the gap. The CDR3 coding sequence is TGCAGCGTTGAAGGGGCGGGGCAGTCCACCTTC. Its translation is CSVEGAGQSTF. Full variable domain (remainder filled in from reference TRBV29-1 and TRBJ1-2): SAVISQKPSRDICQRGTSLTIQCQVDSQVTMMFWYRQQPGQSLTLIATANQGSEATYESGFVIDKFPISRPNLTFSTLTVSNMSPEDSSIYLCSVEGAGQSTFGSGTRLTVV.

The V call is TRBV28, the J call TRBJ1-1; D remains unclear. Germline-derived CDR1 and CDR2 are MDHEN and SYDVKM. V lost 6 bases to trimming and J lost 8 bases, with 16 bases between them. This CDR3 contains 13 residues. The CDR3 sequence is CASRPPPTREAFF. The CDR3 nucleotides read TGTGCCAGCAGACCCCCTCCCACCAGGGAAGCTTTCTTT.

V gene TRBV7-9 combines with J gene TRBJ1-2, with 10 bases aligning to TRBD1. CDR1 is SEHNR and CDR2 is FQNEAQ in the germline V gene (reference sequence). J gave up 5 bases and V 1 base, and 4 bases lay outside the gene matches. The CDR3 is 15 residues long. The CDR3 bases are TGTGCCAGCAGCTTAGTAGGACAGGGGGAATATGGCTACACCTTC. Its translation is CASSLVGQGEYGYTF.

The CDR3 nucleotides are TGTGCCAGTAGTATCTGGGCGGGTCTCTCTGGGGCCAACGTCCTGACTTTC. Translation: CASSIWAGLSGANVLTF. The chain links TRBV19 to TRBJ2-6, with D possibly matching TRBD2 (5 bases). Trimming left V 3 bases short and J 0 bases short, with 12 bases between. From germline, CDR1 is LNHDA and CDR2 SQIVND (reference sequence). The CDR3 sequence is 17 residues long.

As concerns this clone: Compared with germline, one end of the junction differs, possibly owing to a read error. This chain joins TRBV7-9 and TRBJ2-1, with D possibly being TRBD2 (6 bases). Germline assignment: CDR1 SEHNR and CDR2 FQNEAQ (reference sequence). There are 16 residues in the CDR3. DNA for the CDR3: TGTTCCAGCAGCTTCAAGACTAGGTCGTATTACAATGAGCAGTTCTTC. It encodes CSSSFKTRSYYNEQFF.

V gene TRBV7-2 combines with J gene TRBJ1-3; D is ambiguous. Germline V CDR1 and CDR2: SGHTA, FQGNSA. CDR3 length: 14 residues. With 5 bases removed from V and 2 bases from J, the gap between germline ends came to 10 bases. The CDR3 loop is CASSAGVAGNTIYF. The CDR3 nucleotides are TGTGCCAGCAGCGCGGGAGTTGCTGGAAACACCATATATTTT.

This clone was seen once. This rearrangement joins TRBV5-4 to TRBJ1-2; D gene uncertain. The CDR3 runs to 15 residues. CDR1 SGHNT and CDR2 YYREEE come from the germline V gene (reference sequence). With 0 bases removed from V and 0 bases from J, the gap between germline ends came to 9 bases. The CDR3 nucleotides read TGTGCCAGCAGCTTGGATTACAGATCTAACTATGGCTACACCTTC. It encodes CASSLDYRSNYGYTF. The entire variable domain, with the rest obtained from reference TRBV5-4 and TRBJ1-2, is as follows: ETGVTQSPTHLIKTRGQQVTLRCSSQSGHNTVSWYQQALGQGPQFIFQYYREEENGRGNFPPRFSGLQFPNYSSELNVNALELDDSALYLCASSLDYRSNYGYTFGSGTRLTVV.

The CDR3 nucleotides read TGTGCCAGCAGCTTTGGGCGGGGGGGCGTAGCAGATACGCAGTATTTT. Translation gives CASSFGRGGVADTQYF. The rearrangement links TRBV7-3 to TRBJ2-3; 9 bases align to TRBD2. The CDR3 has 16 amino acids. Per germline, CDR1 SGHTA and CDR2 FQGTGA. V was pared by 3 bases and J by 4 bases, with 8 bases of the junction left unmatched.

V and J are TRBV10-3 and TRBJ1-2; D not certain. Germline-derived CDR1 and CDR2 are ENHRY and SYGVKD. Trimming stripped 7 bases from V and 3 bases from J, with 6 bases between. This CDR3 is built from 11 residues. In nucleotides, the CDR3 is TGTGCCATCACCGGGGACTATGGCTACACCTTC. Its protein is CAITGDYGYTF.

The chain uses TRBV6-5 and TRBJ1-5, with 7 nucleotides matching TRBD1. Germline CDR1 reads MNHEY; CDR2 reads SVGAGI. CDR3 length: 14 residues. The ends lost 0 bases at V and 7 bases at J; junction bases unmatched: 3. In DNA form, the CDR3 reads TGTGCCAGCAGTTACTCTGACAGGGACCAGCCCCAGCATTTT. Residues: CASSYSDRDQPQHF.

In its sample, this clone was seen a few times. The chain recombines TRBV6-5 with TRBJ1-5; D might be TRBD1 (5 bases). The V and J ends lost 2 bases and 9 bases respectively, with 17 bases between them. The CDR3 spans 15 residues. Germline loops: CDR1 MNHEY, CDR2 SVGAGI. The CDR3 nucleotides are TGTGCCAGCAGTTACGGGGGGTTGGGGGGAGGGCCCCAGCATTTT. This codes for CASSYGGLGGGPQHF.

The V gene is TRBV9, the J gene TRBJ2-1; TRBD2 matches 10 bases. The CDR3 runs to 17 residues. V gave up 0 bases and J gave up 0 bases; unmatched junction bases: 3. Looked up from germline, CDR1 is SGDLS and CDR2 is YYNGEE. In DNA form, the CDR3 reads TGTGCCAGCAGCGTAGGGGCTAGCGGGAGCTCCTACAATGAGCAGTTCTTC. Its translation: CASSVGASGSSYNEQFF.

V and J are TRBV7-9 and TRBJ2-5; TRBD2 might be the D (5 bases). The CDR3 contains 13 residues. V lost 5 bases and J lost 1, with 8 bases in between. CDR1 is SEHNR, CDR2 FQNEAQ, per germline (reference sequence). The CDR3 reads CASSRGSQETQYF. CDR3 bases: TGTGCCAGCAGCCGGGGTTCCCAAGAGACCCAGTACTTC.